The table lists the clone carrying this T cell receptor (beta chain) with a few counts. The sample originates from a study of CD8 T cells in ankylosing spondylitis. CDR3 length: 15 residues. Germline assignment: CDR1 LGHNA and CDR2 YSLEER. V shed 0 bases and J shed 7 bases, with 10 bases lying between them. Scientists made TCR beta libraries using quantitative 5'-RACE with molecular barcodes. TCRdb re-analysed the 5' RACE reads in MiXCR, keeping a single row per CDR3 protein. In the table there are 160,000 or so distinct CDR3 sequences, around a tenth of which are singletons. The clonotype was recovered from a female donor with ankylosing spondylitis or in good health (not recorded which). The chain is built from TRBV4-3 and TRBJ1-6; D is perhaps TRBD1 (6 bases). The sequenced sample was blood, either unsorted or a sorted T cell fraction (not recorded which). CDR3 DNA: TGCGCCAGCAGCCAAGATCGCAGGGGCAATTCACCCCTCCACTTT. Amino acid sequence: CASSQDRRGNSPLHF.